The 2 T cell receptor beta chains reported below all come from one sample, sequenced in a study of blood T cell repertoires in COVID-19. Produced via immunoSEQ multiplex PCR; TCRdb's table is partial and in-frame only. The table has around 320,000 clones, roughly 91% seen once. Sequenced material: peripheral blood. Source of these receptors: a woman in her 30s with COVID-19, enrolled during active disease.

The chain has TRBV10-1 and TRBJ2-7; D not certain. V lost 5 bases and J 5 bases, leaving 10 bases between the germline ends. The CDR3 has 12 amino acids. Germline V gene lookup returns CDR1 WNHNN and CDR2 SYGVQD (reference sequence). The chain's CDR3 is CASSLTQDEQYF. The CDR3 coding sequence is TGCGCCAGCAGTTTAACCCAGGACGAGCAGTACTTC.

V usage is TRBV2 and J usage is TRBJ2-3; D uncertain. Per germline, CDR1 SNHLY and CDR2 FYNNEI. There are 17 residues in the CDR3. The V end was cut by 1 base, the J end by 0 bases, with 14 bases between. In DNA form, the CDR3 reads TGTGCCAGCAGTGAAGGTCTCGTGCCAGTTAGCACAGATACGCAGTATTTT. It yields the protein CASSEGLVPVSTDTQYF.